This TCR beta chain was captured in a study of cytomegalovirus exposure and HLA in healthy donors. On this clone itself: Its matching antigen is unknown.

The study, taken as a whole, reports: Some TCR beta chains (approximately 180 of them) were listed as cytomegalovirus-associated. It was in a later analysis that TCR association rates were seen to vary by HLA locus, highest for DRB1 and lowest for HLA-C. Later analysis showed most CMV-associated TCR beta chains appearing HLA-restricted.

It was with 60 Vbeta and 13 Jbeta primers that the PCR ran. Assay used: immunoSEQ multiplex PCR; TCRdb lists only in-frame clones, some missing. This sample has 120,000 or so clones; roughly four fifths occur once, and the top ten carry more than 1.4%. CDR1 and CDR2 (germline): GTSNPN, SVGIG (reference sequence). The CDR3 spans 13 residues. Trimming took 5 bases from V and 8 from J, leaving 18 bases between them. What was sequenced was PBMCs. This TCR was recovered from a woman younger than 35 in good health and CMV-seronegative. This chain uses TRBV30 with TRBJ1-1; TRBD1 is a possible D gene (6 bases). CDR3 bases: TGTGCCTGGTGGCCCAATCGACAGGCCGAAGCTTTCTTT. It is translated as CAWWPNRQAEAFF. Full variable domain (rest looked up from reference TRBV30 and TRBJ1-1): SQTIHQWPATLVQPVGSPLSLECTVEGTSNPNLYWYRQAAGRGLQLLFYSVGIGQISSEVPQNLSASRPQDRQFILSSKKLLLSDSGFYLCAWWPNRQAEAFFGQGTRLTVV.